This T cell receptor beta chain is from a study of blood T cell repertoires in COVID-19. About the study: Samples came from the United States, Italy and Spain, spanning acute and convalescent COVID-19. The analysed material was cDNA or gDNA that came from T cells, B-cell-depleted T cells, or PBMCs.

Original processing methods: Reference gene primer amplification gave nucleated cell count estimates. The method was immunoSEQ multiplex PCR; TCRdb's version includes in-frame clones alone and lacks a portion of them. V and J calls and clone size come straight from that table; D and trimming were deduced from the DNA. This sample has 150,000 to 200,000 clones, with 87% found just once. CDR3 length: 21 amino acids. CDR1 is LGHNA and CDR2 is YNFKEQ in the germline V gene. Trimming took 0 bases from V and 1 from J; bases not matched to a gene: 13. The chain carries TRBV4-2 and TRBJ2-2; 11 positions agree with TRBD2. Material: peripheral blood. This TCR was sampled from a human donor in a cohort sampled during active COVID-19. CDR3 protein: CASSQDPLAGGYSLNTGELFF. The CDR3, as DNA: TGTGCCAGCAGCCAAGACCCGCTAGCGGGAGGCTACAGCCTGAACACCGGGGAGCTGTTTTTT.